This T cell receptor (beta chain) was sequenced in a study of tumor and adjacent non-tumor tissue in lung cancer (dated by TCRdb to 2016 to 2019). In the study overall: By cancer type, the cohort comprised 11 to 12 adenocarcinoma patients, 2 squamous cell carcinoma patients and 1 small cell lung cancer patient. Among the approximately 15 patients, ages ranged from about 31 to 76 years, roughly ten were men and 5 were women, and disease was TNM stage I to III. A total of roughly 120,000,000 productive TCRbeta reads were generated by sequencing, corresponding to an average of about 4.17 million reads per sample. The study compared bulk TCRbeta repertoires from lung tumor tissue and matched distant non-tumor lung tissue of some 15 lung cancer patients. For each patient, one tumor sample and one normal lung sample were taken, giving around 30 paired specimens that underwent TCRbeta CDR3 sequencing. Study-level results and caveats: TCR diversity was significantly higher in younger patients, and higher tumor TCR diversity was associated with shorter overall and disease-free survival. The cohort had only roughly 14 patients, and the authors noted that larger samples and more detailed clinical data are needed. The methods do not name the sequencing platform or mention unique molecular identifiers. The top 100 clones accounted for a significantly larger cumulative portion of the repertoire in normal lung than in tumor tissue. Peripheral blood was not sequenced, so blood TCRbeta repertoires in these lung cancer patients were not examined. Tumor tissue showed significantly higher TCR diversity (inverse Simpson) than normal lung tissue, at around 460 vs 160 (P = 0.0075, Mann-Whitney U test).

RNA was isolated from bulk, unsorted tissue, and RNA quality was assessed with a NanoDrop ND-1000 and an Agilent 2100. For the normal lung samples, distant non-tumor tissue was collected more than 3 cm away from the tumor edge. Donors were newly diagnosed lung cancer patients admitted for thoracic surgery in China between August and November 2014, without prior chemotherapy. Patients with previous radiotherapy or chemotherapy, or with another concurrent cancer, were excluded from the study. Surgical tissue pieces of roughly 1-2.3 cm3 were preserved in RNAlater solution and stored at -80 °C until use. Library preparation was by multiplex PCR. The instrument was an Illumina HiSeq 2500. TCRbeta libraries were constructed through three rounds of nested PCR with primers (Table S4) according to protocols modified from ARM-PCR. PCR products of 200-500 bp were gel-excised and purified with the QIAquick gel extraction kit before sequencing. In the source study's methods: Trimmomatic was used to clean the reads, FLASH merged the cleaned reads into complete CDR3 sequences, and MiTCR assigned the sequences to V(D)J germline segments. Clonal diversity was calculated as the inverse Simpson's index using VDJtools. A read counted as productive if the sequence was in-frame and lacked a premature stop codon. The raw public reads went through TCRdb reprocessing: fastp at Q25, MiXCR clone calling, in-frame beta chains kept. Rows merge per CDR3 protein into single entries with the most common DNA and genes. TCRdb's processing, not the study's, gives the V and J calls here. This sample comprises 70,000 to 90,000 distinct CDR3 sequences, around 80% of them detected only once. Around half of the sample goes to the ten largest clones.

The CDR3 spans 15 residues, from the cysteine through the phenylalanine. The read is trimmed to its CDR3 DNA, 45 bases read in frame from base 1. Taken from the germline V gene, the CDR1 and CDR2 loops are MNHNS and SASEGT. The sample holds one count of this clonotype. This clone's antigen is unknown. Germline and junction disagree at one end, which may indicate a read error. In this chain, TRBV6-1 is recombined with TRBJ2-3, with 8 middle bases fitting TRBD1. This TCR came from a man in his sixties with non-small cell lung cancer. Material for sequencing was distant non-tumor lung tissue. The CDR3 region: CTSSLRQGITDTQYF. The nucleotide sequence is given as TGTACCAGCAGCCTGAGACAGGGGATCACAGATACGCAGTATTTT.